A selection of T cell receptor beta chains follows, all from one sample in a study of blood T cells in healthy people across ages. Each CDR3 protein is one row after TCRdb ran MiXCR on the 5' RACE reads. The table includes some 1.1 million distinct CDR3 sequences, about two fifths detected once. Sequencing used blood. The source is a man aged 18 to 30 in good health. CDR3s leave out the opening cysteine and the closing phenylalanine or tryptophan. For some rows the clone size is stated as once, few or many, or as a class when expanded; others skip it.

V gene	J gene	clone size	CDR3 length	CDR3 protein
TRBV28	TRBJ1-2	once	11	ASDQQGAVGYT
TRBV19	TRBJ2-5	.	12	ASSTRRDQETQY
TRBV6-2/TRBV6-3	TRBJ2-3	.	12	ASSRTRFTDTQY
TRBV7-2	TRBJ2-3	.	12	ASNWGGSTDTQY
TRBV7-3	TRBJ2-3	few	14	ASSLNGGYGTDTQY
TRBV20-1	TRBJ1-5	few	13	SASPRGDSNQPQH
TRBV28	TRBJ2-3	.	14	ASSFSQGWGTDTQY
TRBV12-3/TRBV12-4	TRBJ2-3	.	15	ANSFRRLAALTDTQY
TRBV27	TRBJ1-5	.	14	ASSVGLPGSNQPQH
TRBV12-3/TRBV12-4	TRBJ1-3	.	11	ASSAVSGNTIY
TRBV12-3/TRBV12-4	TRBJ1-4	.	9	ASGRGEKLF
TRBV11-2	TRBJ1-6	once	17	ASSLVVDSRGFAGGPLH
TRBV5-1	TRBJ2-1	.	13	ASSLTSGGGNEQF
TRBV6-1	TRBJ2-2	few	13	ASPATAGGYGELF
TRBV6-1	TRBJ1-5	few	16	ASSEVPGRRTSNQPQH
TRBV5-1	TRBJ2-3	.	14	ASSRLQRGATDTQY